This T cell receptor (beta chain) emerged from a study of control samples from healthy donors and cancer patients. This CDR3 has 17 residues. The V gene lost 0 bases and the J gene lost 3 bases, with 17 bases spanning the gap. From germline, CDR1 is SGHRS and CDR2 YFSETQ. The data were produced by immunoSEQ multiplex PCR, yet TCRdb's version contains in-frame clones alone and is incomplete. Of 200,000 to 250,000 clones in the sample, about 93% are singletons; the top ten hold around 1.5%. This TCR came from a middle-aged man in good health. Sequencing was done on a sample of blood. V gene TRBV5-1 combines with J gene TRBJ2-3, with D maybe TRBD2 (6 bases). DNA of the CDR3: TGCGCCAGCAGCTTGGTACCCCCTAGCGAGCAGACAGATACGCAGTATTTT. Its protein is CASSLVPPSEQTDTQYF.